These 23 T cell receptor beta chains came from one sample sequenced in a study of T cell responses to AZD1222 COVID-19 vaccine. Libraries were prepared by immunoSEQ multiplex PCR; TCRdb keeps only in-frame clonotypes and omits some of them. The table has 200,000 to 250,000 clones, about 94% seen once. This material consisted of peripheral blood, taken 28 days after the second dose of the MenACWY control vaccine. Receptors were obtained from an adult who received the MenACWY meningococcal vaccine as a control.

The V and J genes are TRBV28 and TRBJ2-5; D is possibly TRBD1 (6 bases). V was clipped by 2 bases and J by 1 base, with 8 bases between them. The CDR3 is 14 residues long. Germline lookup yields CDR1 MDHEN and CDR2 SYDVKM. The chain's CDR3 is CASSLLQGQETQYF. Written as DNA, the CDR3 is TGTGCCAGCAGTTTACTACAGGGCCAAGAGACCCAGTACTTC.

This rearrangement joins TRBV19 to TRBJ2-7; 7 bases fit TRBD1. The junction had 4 bases not matched to a gene; V was cut back by 5 bases and J by 6 bases. CDR1 and CDR2 (germline): LNHDA, SQIVND (reference sequence). The CDR3 extends over 12 amino acids. The CDR3 bases are TGTGCCAGTAGTCCGAACAGGGGCGAGCAGTACTTC. Protein sequence: CASSPNRGEQYF.

The chain carries TRBV6-6 and TRBJ1-4; D unresolved. V was clipped by 3 bases and J by 4 bases, with 0 bases between them. Germline V lookup: CDR1 MNHNY, CDR2 SVGAGI (reference sequence). This CDR3 is built from 11 residues. CDR3 bases: TGTGCCAGCAGTTATAATGAAAAACTGTTTTTT. It encodes CASSYNEKLFF.

The chain has TRBV19 and TRBJ1-2; perhaps TRBD1 as D (5 bases). CDR1 is LNHDA, CDR2 SQIVND, per germline (reference sequence). The CDR3 is made up of 14 amino acids. The V and J ends lost 1 base and 8 bases respectively, with 14 bases between them. The CDR3 region is CASSIGLGTEGYTF. Written as DNA, the CDR3 is TGTGCCAGTAGTATAGGCTTGGGGACGGAAGGCTACACCTTC.

A single count supports this clone. The V gene is TRBV5-6, the J gene TRBJ2-7; tentatively, D is TRBD1 or TRBD2 (5 bases each). The germline gives CDR1 SGHDT, CDR2 YYEEEE. The ends were cut back, 2 bases at V and 3 bases at J, with 12 bases in the middle. The CDR3 is made up of 14 amino acids. The CDR3 DNA reads as TGTGCCAGCAGCTTTGAGGGGTTAGGCTACGAGCAGTACTTC. It encodes CASSFEGLGYEQYF.

The chain is built from TRBV30 and TRBJ2-7; 7 bases agree with TRBD1. The J segment lost 2 bases and the V segment lost 0 bases, leaving 7 bases of the junction unmatched. Per germline, CDR1 GTSNPN and CDR2 SVGIG (reference sequence). The CDR3 is made up of 15 amino acids. For the CDR3, the DNA is TGTGCCTGGAGTGTACCGAGACAGGGCACCTACGAGCAGTACTTC. Translated: CAWSVPRQGTYEQYF. The full variable domain, in which reference TRBV30 and TRBJ2-7 provide the parts outside the CDR3, is SQTIHQWPATLVQPVGSPLSLECTVEGTSNPNLYWYRQAAGRGLQLLFYSVGIGQISSEVPQNLSASRPQDRQFILSSKKLLLSDSGFYLCAWSVPRQGTYEQYFGPGTRLTVT.

The V gene is TRBV19, the J gene TRBJ2-3; D is undetermined. CDR3 size: 13 residues. Germline V gene data show CDR1 as LNHDA and CDR2 as SQIVND (reference sequence). V lost 7 bases to trimming and J lost 5 bases, with 13 bases between them. CDR3 DNA: TGTGCCAGTATCTGGCGGAACCTAGATACGCAGTATTTT. It codes for CASIWRNLDTQYF.

This chain joins TRBV4-1 and TRBJ2-7; D perhaps matches TRBD1 (6 bases). CDR3 length: 16 residues. Germline-derived CDR1 and CDR2 are MGHRA and YSYEKL. Trimming stripped 4 bases from V and 2 bases from J, with 18 bases between. CDR3 coding DNA: TGCGCCAGCAGCCCTTTTCAGGGGAATCGGGCCTACGAGCAGTACTTC. This codes for CASSPFQGNRAYEQYF.

This chain uses TRBV7-9 with TRBJ2-7; TRBD1 might be the D (5 bases). With 4 bases removed from V and 5 bases from J, the gap between germline ends came to 12 bases. Germline loops: CDR1 SEHNR, CDR2 FQNEAQ (reference sequence). This CDR3 spans 13 amino acids. The CDR3 protein is CASSSDILNEQYF. The CDR3 DNA is TGTGCCAGCAGCTCGGACATCCTTAACGAGCAGTACTTC. The full variable domain, rest sourced from reference TRBV7-9 and TRBJ2-7, is DTGVSQNPRHKITKRGQNVTFRCDPISEHNRLYWYRQTLGQGPEFLTYFQNEAQLEKSRLLSDRFSAERPKGSFSTLEIQRTEQGDSAMYLCASSSDILNEQYFGPGTRLTVT.

This chain connects TRBV5-4 to TRBJ2-1; D might be TRBD2 (5 bases). V lost 0 bases and J 2 bases, leaving 9 bases between the germline ends. The CDR3 loop spans 15 amino acids. Germline CDR1 reads SGHNT; CDR2 reads YYREEE (reference sequence). CDR3 in DNA: TGTGCCAGCAGCTTGGGCCTAGCAACCTACAATGAGCAGTTCTTC. Amino acids: CASSLGLATYNEQFF. Using reference TRBV5-4 and TRBJ2-1 for the parts outside the CDR3, the full variable domain is ETGVTQSPTHLIKTRGQQVTLRCSSQSGHNTVSWYQQALGQGPQFIFQYYREEENGRGNFPPRFSGLQFPNYSSELNVNALELDDSALYLCASSLGLATYNEQFFGPGTRLTVL.

The chain joins TRBV4-3 to TRBJ1-6; 8 nucleotides line up with TRBD1. The V segment lost 0 bases and the J segment 7 bases; nucleotides outside the gene matches: 5. Germline V gives CDR1 LGHNA, CDR2 YSLEER. The CDR3 loop spans 16 amino acids. This CDR3 reads CASSQDPGGPNSPLHF. The DNA for the CDR3 is TGCGCCAGCAGCCAAGATCCAGGGGGCCCGAATTCACCCCTCCACTTT.

The rearrangement links TRBV9 to TRBJ2-1, with D tentatively TRBD1 or TRBD2 (5 bases each). Deletions cut 0 bases from V and 5 bases from J, with 9 bases between. The CDR3 length is 14 residues. Germline V gene data show CDR1 as SGDLS and CDR2 as YYNGEE. CDR3 sequence reads: CASSVGDGNNEQFF. As DNA, the CDR3 is TGTGCCAGCAGCGTAGGGGACGGAAACAATGAGCAGTTCTTC.

The chain is built from TRBV9 and TRBJ1-3; D ambiguous. The germline CDR1 and CDR2 sequences are SGDLS and YYNGEE. This CDR3 comprises 16 residues. V was pared by 0 bases and J by 1 base, with 11 bases between. In DNA, the CDR3 is TGTGCCAGCAGCGTAGGATCGGGTATATCTGGAAACACCATATATTTT. Translation gives CASSVGSGISGNTIYF.

The chain combines TRBV7-9 with TRBJ2-3; maybe TRBD2 (5 bases). The germline V and J ends were trimmed by 2 bases and 4 bases, with 19 bases remaining between them. Germline CDR1 is SEHNR and CDR2 is FQNEAQ (reference sequence). This CDR3 is built from 17 residues. This chain's CDR3 is CASSLRGEKLLPDTQYF. DNA for the CDR3: TGTGCCAGCAGCTTACGGGGTGAGAAGCTCCTACCAGATACGCAGTATTTT. The variable domain in full, completed from reference TRBV7-9 and TRBJ2-3, reads DTGVSQNPRHKITKRGQNVTFRCDPISEHNRLYWYRQTLGQGPEFLTYFQNEAQLEKSRLLSDRFSAERPKGSFSTLEIQRTEQGDSAMYLCASSLRGEKLLPDTQYFGPGTRLTVL.

V is TRBV3-1 (or the pseudogene TRBV3-2) and J is TRBJ1-2; TRBD1 matches 10 bases. CDR1 is LGHDT and CDR2 is YNNKEL in the germline V gene (reference sequence). CDR3 length equals 15 residues. After removal of 1 base from V and 8 bases from J, the junction contained 7 bases not matched to a gene. CDR3 in DNA: TGTGCCAGCAGCCAAGGCCCCGGGGACAGGGGAGGCTACACCTTC. It codes for CASSQGPGDRGGYTF.

The J gene is TRBJ1-1, the V gene TRBV5-1, with D possibly being TRBD1 (6 bases). V was trimmed by 5 bases and J by 1 base, leaving 12 bases between them. The length of the CDR3 is 14 residues. From germline, CDR1 is SGHRS and CDR2 YFSETQ. CDR3 DNA sequence: TGCGCCAGCAGTAACGGACAGCCGAACACTGAAGCTTTCTTT. It yields the protein CASSNGQPNTEAFF.

The chain uses TRBV24-1 and TRBJ2-2; D not certain. The CDR3 is 20 residues long. V was trimmed by 1 base and J by 9 bases, leaving 29 bases between them. CDR1 and CDR2 (germline): KGHDR, SFDVKD. CDR3: CATSDFFNKVGLQMSRELFF. Here the CDR3 DNA reads TGTGCCACCAGTGATTTTTTTAATAAAGTGGGATTGCAAATGTCCAGGGAGCTGTTTTTT.

V is TRBV24-1 and J is TRBJ1-1; possibly TRBD1 for D (5 bases). There are 13 residues in the CDR3. V was pared by 3 bases and J by 8 bases, with 12 bases between. Germline V gene sequence: CDR1 KGHDR, CDR2 SFDVKD. CDR3 nucleotides: TGTGCCACCAGTGATGCAGGGCCGCGGGAAGCTTTCTTT. This translates into CATSDAGPREAFF.

This rearrangement joins TRBV28 to TRBJ1-2; D remains ambiguous. Trimming cost V 5 bases and J 11 bases, with 24 bases left between them. The CDR3 is made up of 15 amino acids. Per germline, CDR1 MDHEN and CDR2 SYDVKM. In nucleotides, the CDR3 is TGTGCCAGCAGTCCCTCTGTGGGGATGAAGGTGATGTACACCTTC. Amino acid sequence: CASSPSVGMKVMYTF.

The V and J genes are TRBV4-2 and TRBJ1-2; D uncertain. Germline lookup yields CDR1 LGHNA and CDR2 YNFKEQ. CDR3 length: 16 amino acids. V was shortened by 0 bases and J by 4 bases, with 15 bases between the two germline ends. The CDR3, as DNA: TGTGCCAGCAGCCAAGATCGAAGCAGGTCCCTCTATGGCTACACCTTC. Amino acid sequence: CASSQDRSRSLYGYTF.

This chain uses TRBV28 with TRBJ1-1; no reliable D call. CDR1 MDHEN and CDR2 SYDVKM come from the germline V gene. V lost 9 bases and J lost 2, with 10 bases in between. The CDR3 has 12 residues. In DNA, the CDR3 is TGTGCCAGTGCCTTCCGAAACACTGAAGCTTTCTTT. This sequence encodes CASAFRNTEAFF.

V usage is TRBV5-4 and J usage is TRBJ2-7; 12 nucleotides match TRBD2. The V gene end was trimmed by 4 bases and the J gene end by 5 bases; junction bases not matched to a gene: 4. Germline V gene data show CDR1 as SGHNT and CDR2 as YYREEE (reference sequence). This CDR3 is built from 14 residues. CDR3 in DNA: TGTGCCAGCAGCCGGACTAGCGGGGCCGACGAGCAGTACTTC. Protein: CASSRTSGADEQYF.

The chain employs TRBV11-2 and TRBJ2-4, with D possibly TRBD1 on 5 matching bases. The CDR3 consists of 16 residues. The V end lost 0 bases, the J end lost 8 bases, and 17 bases lay between the germline ends. CDR1 and CDR2 from the germline V gene are SGHAT and FQNNGV. The CDR3 spells CASSLDLRGFLDIQYF. CDR3 nucleotides: TGTGCCAGCAGCTTAGATCTAAGGGGATTTCTGGACATTCAGTACTTC.